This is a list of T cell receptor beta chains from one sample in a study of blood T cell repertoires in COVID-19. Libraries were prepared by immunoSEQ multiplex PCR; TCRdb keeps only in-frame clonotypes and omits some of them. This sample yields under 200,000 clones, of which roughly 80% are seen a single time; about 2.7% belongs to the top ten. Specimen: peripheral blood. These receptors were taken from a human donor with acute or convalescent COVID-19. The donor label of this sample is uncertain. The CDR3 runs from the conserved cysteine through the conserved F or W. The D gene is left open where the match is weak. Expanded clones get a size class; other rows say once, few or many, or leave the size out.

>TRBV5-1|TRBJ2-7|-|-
TGCGCCAGCAGCCCTCCGATTCTTTCGGGCGAGCAGTACTTC
CASSPPILSGEQYF
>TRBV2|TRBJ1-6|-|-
TGTGCCAGCACGGGAGGCATCTATAATTCACCCCTCCACTTT
CASTGGIYNSPLHF
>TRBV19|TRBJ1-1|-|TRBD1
TGTGCCAGTAGTGACAGGGGTAGGGGGAACACTGAAGCTTTCTTT
CASSDRGRGNTEAFF
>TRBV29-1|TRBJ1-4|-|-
TGCAGCTTCGAAGGGGCGGGTGAAAAACTGTTTTTT
CSFEGAGEKLFF
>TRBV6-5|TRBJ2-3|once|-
TGTGCCAGCGTCTCGGGGTCCGATACGCAGTATTTT
CASVSGSDTQYF
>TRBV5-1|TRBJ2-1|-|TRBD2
TGCGCCAGCAGCGTAGCCGGGACTAGCGGCTACAATGAGCAGTTCTTC
CASSVAGTSGYNEQFF
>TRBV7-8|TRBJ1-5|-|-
TGTGCCAGCAGTTTGGACACCCCCAATCAGCCCCAGCATTTT
CASSLDTPNQPQHF
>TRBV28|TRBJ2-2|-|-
TGTGCCAGCAGTTTATGGACAGCCACCGGGGAGCTGTTTTTT
CASSLWTATGELFF
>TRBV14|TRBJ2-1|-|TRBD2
TGTGCCAGCAGCCAAGTGGGGGGGTCCTACAATGAGCAGTTCTTC
CASSQVGGSYNEQFF
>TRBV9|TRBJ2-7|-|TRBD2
TGTGCCAGCAGCGCTACTAGCGGGGGGGCGGGAGAGCAGTACTTC
CASSATSGGAGEQYF
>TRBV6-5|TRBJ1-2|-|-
TGTGCCAGCAGGAGGACAGACAACCTTAACTATGGCTACACCTTC
CASRRTDNLNYGYTF
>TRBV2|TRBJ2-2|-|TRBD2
TGTGCCAGCAGTGTCCGTCCCCTTTTTACTAGCGGGGGCACCGGGGAGCTGTTTTTT
CASSVRPLFTSGGTGELFF
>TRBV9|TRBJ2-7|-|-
TGTGCCAGCAGCTATTCAGGGGATGCCTACGAGCAGTACTTC
CASSYSGDAYEQYF
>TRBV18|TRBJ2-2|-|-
TGTGCCAGCTCCACTAAGGGAGGAGCCACCGGGGAGCTGTTTTTT
CASSTKGGATGELFF
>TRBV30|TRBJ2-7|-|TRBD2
TGTATTGGACTAGCGGGACTCTACGAGCAGTACTTC
CIGLAGLYEQYF
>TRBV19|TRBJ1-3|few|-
TGTGCCAGTAGTATATCTTCTAACTCTGGAAACACCATATATTTT
CASSISSNSGNTIYF
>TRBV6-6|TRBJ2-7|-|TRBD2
TGTGCCAGCAGTTACTCCGGGACTAGCTCCTACGAGCAGTACTTC
CASSYSGTSSYEQYF
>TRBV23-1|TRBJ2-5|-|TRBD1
TGCGCCAGCAGCCCCAGGGGGACAGGGGGCGAAGAGACCCAGTACTTC
CASSPRGTGGEETQYF
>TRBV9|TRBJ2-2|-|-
TGTGCCAGCAGCGTAGGGGGCGCTTCCCCCGGGGAGCTGTTTTTT
CASSVGGASPGELFF
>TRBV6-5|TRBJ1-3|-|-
TGTGCCAGCAGGCAGGGTAGCTCTGGAAACACCATATATTTT
CASRQGSSGNTIYF
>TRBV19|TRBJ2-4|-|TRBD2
TGTGCCAGTAGTATTGCGGCTAGCGGACCGAATCTAGCCAAAAACATTCAGTACTTC
CASSIAASGPNLAKNIQYF
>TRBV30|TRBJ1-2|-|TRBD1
TGTGCCTGGAGGGTCACAGGGGGACAGGGGAGCGGCTACACCTTC
CAWRVTGGQGSGYTF
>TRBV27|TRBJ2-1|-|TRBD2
TGTGCCAGCAGCCCACATAGCGGGAAAACCTACAATGAGCAGTTCTTC
CASSPHSGKTYNEQFF
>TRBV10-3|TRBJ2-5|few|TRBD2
TGTGCCACCTCGACTAGCGGGGGTGAGACCCAGTACTTC
CATSTSGGETQYF
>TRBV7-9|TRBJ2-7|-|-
TGTGCCAGCAGCTTAAATTTGCGGGACGGCGAGCAGTACTTC
CASSLNLRDGEQYF
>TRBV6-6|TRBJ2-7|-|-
TGTGCCAGCAGTTACTCCGGGGAGCAGTACTTC
CASSYSGEQYF
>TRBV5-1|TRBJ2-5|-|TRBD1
TGCGCCAGCCTGTCCGGGACAGGGGAAGAGACCCAGTACTTC
CASLSGTGEETQYF